The rows below give T cell receptor beta chains drawn from one sample of a study of OX40 agonist ivuxolimab in advanced cancers. Measured with immunoSEQ multiplex PCR; TCRdb has only the in-frame clones, and not every one. The sample lists approximately 68,000 clones; approximately 89% were seen once. The starting material was CD4+ or CD8+ T cells sorted from blood, obtained in a trial of the OX40 agonist ivuxolimab. Receptors originate from an adult with an advanced solid tumor such as melanoma, head and neck, liver or kidney cancer. Both conserved end residues are part of each CDR3. The order of the fields is J gene, V gene, clone size, D gene, CDR3 DNA, CDR3 protein. A D gene is named only where the DNA matches it firmly. A clone size is listed for some rows: how often the clone was seen (once, few, many), or a class if it is expanded.

J: TRBJ2-1; V: TRBV7-6; size: .; D: TRBD2; DNA: TGTGCCAGCAGCTCGCAACCAACTGGCGGGGGGATTCCGAGTGAGCAGTTCTTC; CDR3: CASSSQPTGGGIPSEQFF
J: TRBJ2-1; V: TRBV5-1; size: .; D: .; DNA: TGCGCCAGCTCCCCCACGGGGCACTCCTACAATGAGCAGTTCTTC; CDR3: CASSPTGHSYNEQFF
J: TRBJ2-7; V: TRBV18; size: once; D: .; DNA: TGTGCCAGCTCAACGCAATACGAGCAGTACTTC; CDR3: CASSTQYEQYF
J: TRBJ2-1; V: TRBV29-1; size: .; D: TRBD2; DNA: TGCAGCGTTGAACTCTCGGGACTAGCGGGTAGAAATGAGCAGTTCTTC; CDR3: CSVELSGLAGRNEQFF
J: TRBJ2-3; V: TRBV7-9; size: .; D: .; DNA: TGTGCCAGCAGCTTAATTGCAGATACGCAGTATTTT; CDR3: CASSLIADTQYF
J: TRBJ1-2; V: TRBV18; size: .; D: .; DNA: TGTGCCAGCTCATCATTACAGGGTGATAACTATGGCTACACCTTC; CDR3: CASSSLQGDNYGYTF
J: TRBJ2-3; V: TRBV10-3; size: .; D: TRBD2; DNA: TGTGCCATCAGTGAGCGGTTTCTAGCGGGGACAGATACGCAGTATTTT; CDR3: CAISERFLAGTDTQYF
J: TRBJ1-5; V: TRBV6-1; size: .; D: .; DNA: TGTGCCAGCAGTGAGTCGCAGGCTCAGCCCCAGCATTTT; CDR3: CASSESQAQPQHF
J: TRBJ2-3; V: TRBV6-5; size: .; D: .; DNA: TGTGCCAGCAGCCGGGGAATTAGCACAGATACGCAGTATTTT; CDR3: CASSRGISTDTQYF
J: TRBJ2-2; V: TRBV7-9; size: .; D: .; DNA: TGTGCCAGCAGCTTAGTCCGCGGGTCGGCCGGGGAGCTGTTTTTT; CDR3: CASSLVRGSAGELFF
J: TRBJ2-3; V: TRBV6-4; size: .; D: .; DNA: TGTGCCAGCAGTGACTCATTGGAAGATACGCAGTATTTT; CDR3: CASSDSLEDTQYF
J: TRBJ2-7; V: TRBV6-1; size: .; D: TRBD1; DNA: TGTGCCAGCAGTTTGGGACAGGGGGTTCCCTACGAGCAGTACTTC; CDR3: CASSLGQGVPYEQYF
J: TRBJ2-1; V: TRBV2; size: .; D: TRBD2; DNA: TGTGCCAGCAGTAAGACTAGCGGGAGTAGTGCCTACAATGAGCAGTTCTTC; CDR3: CASSKTSGSSAYNEQFF
J: TRBJ2-3; V: TRBV2; size: .; D: TRBD1; DNA: TGTGCCAGCAGTGAAATCTCCAGGGGGGATACGCAGTATTTT; CDR3: CASSEISRGDTQYF
J: TRBJ1-3; V: TRBV5-5; size: .; D: .; DNA: TGTGCCAGCAGCTTGGCCAATTCTGGAAACACCATATATTTT; CDR3: CASSLANSGNTIYF
J: TRBJ1-1; V: TRBV27; size: .; D: TRBD1; DNA: TGTGCCAGCAGTTTAGGGGCAGGGGGAGGAACTGAAGCTTTCTTT; CDR3: CASSLGAGGGTEAFF
J: TRBJ1-2; V: TRBV4-1; size: few; D: .; DNA: TGCGCCAGCAGCCAGTCGCCCGGGACGAAGGGTGGCTACACCTTC; CDR3: CASSQSPGTKGGYTF
J: TRBJ2-4; V: TRBV5-1; size: .; D: .; DNA: TGCGCCAGCAGCCCGGACATAGCCAAAAACATTCAGTACTTC; CDR3: CASSPDIAKNIQYF
J: TRBJ1-2; V: TRBV13; size: .; D: TRBD1; DNA: TGTGCCAGCAGCGAGGGGGCAGGGGGCGGCTATGGCTACACCTTC; CDR3: CASSEGAGGGYGYTF
J: TRBJ2-7; V: TRBV6-5; size: .; D: TRBD1; DNA: TGTGCCAGCAGCGACCGGGACAGGGCCTCCTACGAGCAGTACTTC; CDR3: CASSDRDRASYEQYF
J: TRBJ1-2; V: TRBV27; size: few; D: .; DNA: TGTGCCAGCAGCGTTCAGGGAGGCTATGGCTACACCTTC; CDR3: CASSVQGGYGYTF